One sample yielded the 22 T cell receptor beta chains listed below, sequenced in a study of spatial heterogeneity in lung cancer. General observations from the study: Tumor mutation count correlated with how many alpha and beta TCRs expanded intratumorally.

For these receptors, no antigen is known. The time point is: sample taken at primary tumor resection. TCRdb ran MiXCR on the 5' RACE reads and lists one entry per CDR3 protein. The sample yields 1,500 to 2,000 distinct CDR3 sequences, approximately 4.3% seen once. The sample in question was lung tumor tissue, obtained at surgery. These TCRs come from a male donor with early-stage non-small cell lung cancer.

This clonotype was seen repeatedly, ten times or more. The chain recombines TRBV12-3 or TRBV12-4 with TRBJ2-7, with D perhaps matching TRBD2 (6 bases). The V end lost 8 bases, the J end lost 9 bases, and 17 bases lay between the germline ends. The length of the CDR3 is 12 residues. CDR3 DNA: TGTGCCAGCCTTGGGAAGGGACTTGGGCAGTACTTC. The encoded protein is CASLGKGLGQYF.

This clonotype showed up many times. V and J are TRBV5-1 and TRBJ2-7; TRBD2 agrees at 13 bases. Germline CDR1 reads SGHRS; CDR2 reads YFSETQ. The CDR3 has 16 residues. V was clipped by 3 bases and J by 6 bases; unmatched bases: 9. CDR3 protein: CASSSPGLAGASEQYF. CDR3 in DNA: TGCGCCAGCAGCTCGCCCGGACTAGCGGGGGCTTCCGAGCAGTACTTC.

In its sample, this clonotype is medium-sized (0.01 to 0.1%). The V gene is TRBV5-6, the J gene TRBJ2-3; 8 positions agree with TRBD1. The CDR3 is made up of 15 amino acids. The V and J ends lost 1 base and 1 base, in that order; junction bases with no gene match: 2. Per the germline V gene, CDR1 is SGHDT and CDR2 is YYEEEE. In DNA, the CDR3 is TGTGCCAGCAGCTTGTGGGACAGGCGCACAGATACGCAGTATTTT. Translation gives CASSLWDRRTDTQYF.

This clonotype is medium-sized in the sample. V and J are TRBV19 and TRBJ2-1; D is possibly TRBD2 (6 bases). Between the trimmed V and J ends, which lost 10 bases and 6 bases, there was a span of 16 bases. This CDR3 spans 13 amino acids. Germline-derived CDR1 and CDR2 are LNHDA and SQIVND (reference sequence). This CDR3 is CAISSGGLNEQFF. The CDR3 bases are TGTGCCATTTCATCCGGAGGGCTCAATGAGCAGTTCTTC.

This clonotype counts as large (0.1 to 1%). This chain uses TRBV7-9 with TRBJ2-5; D is unresolved. The V gene's germline CDR1 is SEHNR and CDR2 FQNEAQ (reference sequence). V gave up 3 bases and J gave up 0 bases, with 8 bases separating them. The CDR3 loop spans 14 amino acids. Written as DNA, the CDR3 is TGTGCCAGCAGCTTTGCCGGACACCAAGAGACCCAGTACTTC. Amino acids: CASSFAGHQETQYF. Combining the CDR3 with reference TRBV7-9 and TRBJ2-5 gives the whole variable domain DTGVSQNPRHKITKRGQNVTFRCDPISEHNRLYWYRQTLGQGPEFLTYFQNEAQLEKSRLLSDRFSAERPKGSFSTLEIQRTEQGDSAMYLCASSFAGHQETQYFGPGTRLLVL.

This clonotype has just a few counts. This chain uses TRBV28 with TRBJ1-3; D is unresolved. This CDR3 comprises 16 residues. Trimming stripped 2 bases from V and 0 bases from J, with 11 bases between. CDR1 MDHEN and CDR2 SYDVKM come from the germline V gene. The CDR3 sequence is CASSLPGRTSGNTIYF. CDR3 DNA: TGTGCCAGCAGTTTACCCGGAAGGACCTCTGGAAACACCATATATTTT.

This clonotype has a count of ten or more. CDR3 in DNA: TGTGCCAGCAGCTTAGAACAGGGGGCGTATAATTCACCCCTCCACTTT. This gives the protein CASSLEQGAYNSPLHF. This chain joins TRBV7-2 and TRBJ1-6; 9 nucleotides match TRBD1. This CDR3 has 16 amino acids. In germline, CDR1 is SGHTA, CDR2 FQGNSA. With V trimmed by 1 base and J by 4 bases, 2 bases remained unmatched.

This clonotype is classed as medium-sized. The chain couples TRBV7-2 to TRBJ1-2; 7 positions match TRBD1. After removal of 5 bases from V and 5 bases from J, the junction contained 5 bases not matched to a gene. Germline assignment: CDR1 SGHTA and CDR2 FQGNSA. There are 13 residues in the CDR3. CDR3 in amino acids: CASSRDSSYGYTF. In DNA form, the CDR3 reads TGTGCCAGCAGCCGGGACAGTTCTTATGGCTACACCTTC.

Within the sample, this clonotype is large (0.1 to 1%). CDR3 bases: TGTGCCACCAGTGATGTCTTACAGGGAAATGAGCAGTTCTTC. As protein: CATSDVLQGNEQFF. V gene TRBV24-1 combines with J gene TRBJ2-1, with D perhaps matching TRBD1 (6 bases). In germline, CDR1 is KGHDR, CDR2 SFDVKD. This CDR3 contains 14 residues. Trimming removed 3 bases at V and 7 bases at J, with 12 bases between.

In its sample, this clonotype is large. The chain combines TRBV6-2 or TRBV6-3 with TRBJ2-2, with TRBD2 matching over 8 bases. V lost 7 bases to trimming and J lost 4 bases; unmatched junction nucleotides: 11. This CDR3 has 16 residues. Looked up from germline, CDR1 is MNHEY and CDR2 is SVGEGT. CDR3 in amino acids: CASNEPSGRSTGELFF. The CDR3 bases are TGTGCCAGCAACGAGCCCAGCGGGAGAAGCACCGGGGAGCTGTTTTTT.

By its share, this clonotype is medium-sized. This rearrangement joins TRBV20-1 to TRBJ1-1; the D gene is possibly TRBD1 (5 bases). V lost 6 bases and J 8 bases, leaving 13 bases between the germline ends. The germline CDR1 and CDR2 sequences are DFQATT and SNEGSKA (reference sequence). This CDR3 has 11 amino acids. Here the CDR3 reads CSANLRDEAFF. Here the CDR3 DNA reads TGCAGTGCCAACCTCAGGGACGAAGCTTTCTTT.

By share of the sample, this clonotype is medium-sized. This chain's CDR3 is CASSLALGLAGGETQYF. In nucleotides, the CDR3 is TGTGCCAGCAGCTTAGCCCTGGGACTAGCGGGAGGAGAGACCCAGTACTTC. This chain joins TRBV11-2 and TRBJ2-5; 15 bases line up with TRBD2. V trimming: 1 base; J trimming: 4 bases; junction bases outside the gene matches: 4. The CDR3 totals 17 residues. The germline V gene has CDR1 SGHAT and CDR2 FQNNGV.

Relative to its sample, this clonotype is medium-sized (0.01 to 0.1%). This chain links TRBV29-1 with TRBJ1-2; D may be TRBD1 (6 bases). Trimming took off 7 bases at V and 1 base at J, with 19 bases between the two ends. This CDR3 has 15 amino acids. CDR1 and CDR2 from the germline V gene are SQVTM and ANQGSEA. The CDR3 loop is CSARDTPRLNYGYTF. The CDR3 coding sequence is TGCAGCGCAAGGGACACCCCCCGCCTTAACTATGGCTACACCTTC. The variable domain in full, completed from reference TRBV29-1 and TRBJ1-2, reads SAVISQKPSRDICQRGTSLTIQCQVDSQVTMMFWYRQQPGQSLTLIATANQGSEATYESGFVIDKFPISRPNLTFSTLTVSNMSPEDSSIYLCSARDTPRLNYGYTFGSGTRLTVV.

Sample share makes this clonotype large. The rearrangement joins TRBV6-1 to TRBJ2-1, with a possible D match to TRBD1 (5 bases). V lost 7 bases and J lost 5, with 9 bases in between. Per the germline V gene, CDR1 is MNHNS and CDR2 is SASEGT. This CDR3 has 12 amino acids. The CDR3: CASTTGDNEQFF. The CDR3 DNA reads TGTGCCAGCACAACAGGAGACAATGAGCAGTTCTTC.

The J gene is TRBJ2-3, the V gene TRBV28; 12 positions match TRBD2. The CDR3 runs to 18 residues. Germline CDR1 is MDHEN and CDR2 is SYDVKM. V lost 2 bases, J lost 1 base, and 7 bases stayed unmatched. CDR3 DNA sequence: TGTGCCAGCAGTTTACCCAAACTAGCGGGAGGTCGCACAGATACGCAGTATTTT. This sequence encodes CASSLPKLAGGRTDTQYF.

By sample share, this clonotype is medium-sized. The chain is built from TRBV4-3 and TRBJ1-1; D possibly corresponds to TRBD1 (6 bases). Germline V gives CDR1 LGHNA, CDR2 YSLEER. With 3 bases removed from V and 8 bases from J, the gap between germline ends came to 16 bases. The CDR3 length is 14 residues. CDR3 coding DNA: TGCGCCAGCAGCCAGGGAGGGGGGGGAGTAGAAGCTTTCTTT. It translates to CASSQGGGGVEAFF.

This clonotype is labeled medium-sized (0.01 to 0.1%). The V and J genes are TRBV5-6 and TRBJ1-1, with a weak D call TRBD1 (6 bases). This CDR3 is built from 13 residues. Germline CDR1 reads SGHDT; CDR2 reads YYEEEE. The germline V and J ends were trimmed by 1 base and 5 bases, with 9 bases remaining between them. The CDR3 region has the DNA TGTGCCAGCAGCTTGCGACAGGTTACTGAAGCTTTCTTT. This gives the protein CASSLRQVTEAFF.

This clonotype occurred many times. The chain recombines TRBV20-1 with TRBJ2-7; 12 nucleotides match TRBD2. CDR3 size: 14 residues. Looked up from germline, CDR1 is DFQATT and CDR2 is SNEGSKA (reference sequence). The V and J ends lost 5 bases and 2 bases, in that order; junction bases with no gene match: 4. CDR3 region: CSAPSGGAAYEQYF. CDR3 in DNA: TGCAGTGCTCCTAGCGGGGGGGCCGCCTACGAGCAGTACTTC.

By sample share, this clonotype is medium-sized. V gene TRBV19 combines with J gene TRBJ1-2, with D possibly matching TRBD1 (6 bases). This CDR3 region has 15 residues. The V gene's germline CDR1 is LNHDA and CDR2 SQIVND (reference sequence). V was trimmed by 7 bases and J by 2 bases, leaving 17 bases between them. CDR3: CASIYKTGGNYGYTF. CDR3 sequence (DNA): TGTGCCAGTATTTACAAGACAGGCGGAAACTATGGCTACACCTTC.

This clonotype is medium-sized within its sample. J is TRBJ2-2 and V is TRBV5-1; no clear D. The CDR3 runs 14 residues. V lost 0 bases and J lost 0, with 3 bases in between. The germline V gene has CDR1 SGHRS and CDR2 YFSETQ. The CDR3 sequence: CASSLGSNTGELFF. CDR3 bases: TGCGCCAGCAGCTTGGGGTCGAACACCGGGGAGCTGTTTTTT.

This clonotype is classed as medium-sized. The genes are TRBV5-4 and TRBJ2-3; perhaps D is TRBD1 or TRBD2 (6 bases each). The CDR3 has 15 residues. In germline, CDR1 is SGHNT, CDR2 YYREEE (reference sequence). With 3 bases removed from V and 0 bases from J, the gap between germline ends came to 11 bases. The CDR3 loop is CASSWGATSTDTQYF. The CDR3 coding sequence is TGTGCCAGCAGCTGGGGGGCAACTAGCACAGATACGCAGTATTTT.

Many counts were recorded for this clonotype. The chain uses TRBV7-3 and TRBJ1-3; no firm D call. V dropped 5 bases and J dropped 1 base, with 9 bases sitting between them. CDR3 length: 14 amino acids. Germline V lookup: CDR1 SGHTA, CDR2 FQGTGA. CDR3 bases: TGTGCCAGCAGCCAGGCCCCTTCTGGAAACACCATATATTTT. This codes for CASSQAPSGNTIYF.